The T cell receptor beta chain described here comes from a study of OX40 agonist ivuxolimab in advanced cancers. Study details: Dose-escalation patients suffered from hepatocellular carcinoma, melanoma, renal cell or head and neck cancer.

Germline assignment: CDR1 KGHSH and CDR2 LQKENI. This CDR3 has 16 amino acids. V gave up 4 bases and J gave up 5 bases; unmatched junction bases: 10. Assay: immunoSEQ multiplex PCR; the TCRdb copy retains only in-frame clones and omits some. Among roughly 83,000 clones listed, about 81% were seen once. In this sample, this clone turned up once. Here the sequenced sample was CD4+ or CD8+ T cells sorted from blood, taken in a trial of the OX40 agonist ivuxolimab. This sequence was found in an adult with an advanced solid tumor such as melanoma, head and neck, liver or kidney cancer. This chain joins TRBV18 and TRBJ1-1, with TRBD1 identical over 10 bases. In DNA form, the CDR3 reads TGTGCCAGCTCACGACGACAGGGGGCCCCACGGACTGAAGCTTTCTTT. Translation: CASSRRQGAPRTEAFF.